This note documents a single T cell receptor (beta chain) sequence. What this receptor recognizes is not known. The sample holds no much larger clone one base away, and base qualities are not on file. Blood samples were collected up to 4 times in the first month after transplant and then at least monthly when available. The data derive from a study of graft-versus-host responses after intestinal transplantation (dated by TCRdb to about 2021). Context from the whole study: Multivisceral, liver-intestinal, or isolated intestinal transplants were received by the recipients. Of the roughly 26 intestinal transplant recipients enrolled in the cohort, one of whom was a retransplant, 3 patients without pretransplant specimens were excluded. A peak of at least 4% donor T cells among recipient peripheral blood mononuclear cells was the definition used for donor T cell macrochimerism. Alloreactive clones were identified by sequencing pre-transplant mixed lymphocyte reaction products and comparing them with unstimulated pre-transplant donor and recipient T cells. Rather than going through the commercial service, samples from a few later patients were sequenced in-house on an Illumina MiSeq and processed with MiXCR. Anti-thymocyte globulin induction was given to all recipients, followed by maintenance tacrolimus and steroids for two to four years. After intestinal transplantation, graft-versus-host and host-versus-graft alloreactive T cell clones were followed in the graft, circulation and bone marrow using bulk TCR-beta CDR3 sequencing. Overall study outcomes, separate from this receptor: The relatively low number and heterogeneity of intestinal transplant patients limited the conclusions. GvH clones turned up in recipient bone marrow, with some appearing earlier in ileal mucosa or blood, a pattern consistent with an intestinal mucosal origin. High GvH to HvG T cell clonal ratios were observed in the allografts of patients with donor T cell macrochimerism. Early after transplant, peak levels of circulating GvH clones were found to be associated with declines in HvG clones.

The CDR3 covers 14 residues, taking in both the cysteine and the phenylalanine. Only the CDR3 DNA stays, 42 bases, in frame from base 1. The germline V gene gives CDR1 as SGHAT and CDR2 as FQNNGV. V is pared back by 5 bases and J by 6 bases, with 16 bases lying between the germline termini. The library was generated by the immunoSEQ multiplex PCR assay. For most patients, high-throughput TCR-beta CDR3 sequencing of genomic DNA was performed by Adaptive Biotechnologies. The paper's data handling went like this. TCR sequencing data for some 19 patients were retrieved from Adaptive's ImmunoSEQ software; three other patients were processed with MiXCR and VDJtools. Because the origin of CDR3 nucleotide sequences shared between donor and recipient could not be assigned, those sequences were removed. To count as alloreactive, a clone needed at least 2-fold expansion over unstimulated cells and a minimum CFSE-low frequency of 0.002% (template counts) or 0.001% (read counts). Mappable clones were those detected in sequenced pre-transplant spleen, lymph node, or MLR CFSE-low populations of the donor or recipient. Cumulative frequency of alloreactive clones was calculated as a percentage of all sequences weighted by copy number. This immuneACCESS table, as held by TCRdb, lists in-frame sequences with V and J called but not all clones. Of the missing ones, under half trace to an unresolved V gene in checked studies; the others have no known cause. V and J calls and clone size follow that table, whereas D and trimming were derived from the DNA. The sample has 75,000 to 100,000 clones on record, 90% of them singletons. The ten largest clones add up to 16% of the sample.

The sequencing used PBMCs, collected 450 to 480 days after intestinal transplant. The receptor comes from a human patient who received an intestinal transplant, so some T cells may come from the graft donor. The receptor chain draws on TRBV11-2 and TRBJ1-1; TRBD1 could be the D gene, as 5 bases match. The CDR3 reads as follows: CASSPDWGVAEAFF. The DNA sequence follows: TGTGCCAGCAGCCCCGACTGGGGGGTTGCTGAAGCTTTCTTT.